These T cell receptor beta chains were read from a single sample in a study of cytomegalovirus exposure and HLA in healthy donors. TCRdb keeps only in-frame clones here, not all; method: immunoSEQ multiplex PCR. The sample includes around 110,000 clones, roughly three quarters seen only once; the top ten take 1.5% to 2%. The sequenced sample consisted of PBMCs. Receptor source: a woman between 18 and 29 years old in good health and CMV-seronegative. Each CDR3 is given with its conserved first and last residue. Fields, in order: D gene, J gene, V gene, clone size, CDR3 DNA, CDR3 protein. D genes are given only for firm matches. Size values are once, few and many counts, or a class for expanded clones, and some rows have none.

D gene: -; J gene: TRBJ1-1; V gene: TRBV29-1; clone size: -; CDR3 DNA: TGCAGCGTTGATTTCTCGACAGCGCGCACTGAAGCTTTCTTT; CDR3 protein: CSVDFSTARTEAFF
D gene: TRBD1; J gene: TRBJ1-5; V gene: TRBV11-3; clone size: -; CDR3 DNA: TGTGCCAGCAAGGGACAGGGGAATCAGCCCCAGCATTTT; CDR3 protein: CASKGQGNQPQHF
D gene: TRBD2; J gene: TRBJ2-5; V gene: TRBV4-2; clone size: -; CDR3 DNA: TGTGCCAGCAGCCCCCGGACTAGCGGGGGGGCCAGTGAGACCCAGTACTTC; CDR3 protein: CASSPRTSGGASETQYF
D gene: TRBD2; J gene: TRBJ2-1; V gene: TRBV7-6; clone size: few; CDR3 DNA: TGTGCCAGCAGCTTAGCCGCCGGGGGGGGTTTTGAGCAGTTCTTC; CDR3 protein: CASSLAAGGGFEQFF
D gene: -; J gene: TRBJ2-7; V gene: TRBV19; clone size: -; CDR3 DNA: TGTGCCAGTAGTGACAGGAACTACGAGCAGTACTTC; CDR3 protein: CASSDRNYEQYF
D gene: TRBD1; J gene: TRBJ1-4; V gene: TRBV2; clone size: -; CDR3 DNA: TGTGCCAGCAGTGAGGGGACAGGGTGGTTTATGCTGTTTTTT; CDR3 protein: CASSEGTGWFMLFF
D gene: -; J gene: TRBJ2-7; V gene: TRBV10-3; clone size: -; CDR3 DNA: TGTGCCATCAGTGAGTCGACCTCGGCAGGATCGGTCTACGAGCAGTACTTC; CDR3 protein: CAISESTSAGSVYEQYF
D gene: -; J gene: TRBJ1-2; V gene: TRBV19; clone size: -; CDR3 DNA: TGTGCCAGTAGTATAGGGACTGCAGATCGCTATGGCTACACCTTC; CDR3 protein: CASSIGTADRYGYTF
D gene: -; J gene: TRBJ2-1; V gene: TRBV5-4; clone size: -; CDR3 DNA: TGTGCCAGCAGCCCCTGGTGGGGGGGCAGGGACAATGAGCAGTTCTTC; CDR3 protein: CASSPWWGGRDNEQFF
D gene: TRBD1; J gene: TRBJ1-1; V gene: TRBV9; clone size: -; CDR3 DNA: TGTGCCAGCAGCAAACCACCGGACAGGGGTGACACTGAAGCTTTCTTT; CDR3 protein: CASSKPPDRGDTEAFF
D gene: TRBD2; J gene: TRBJ2-3; V gene: TRBV6-4; clone size: few; CDR3 DNA: TGTGCCAGCAGGGCTAGCGGGGGGCCAGGAGATACGCAGTATTTT; CDR3 protein: CASRASGGPGDTQYF
D gene: TRBD1; J gene: TRBJ1-3; V gene: TRBV2; clone size: -; CDR3 DNA: TGTGCCAGCAGTGACAGGGGGCTAGACACCATATATTTT; CDR3 protein: CASSDRGLDTIYF
D gene: TRBD2; J gene: TRBJ2-7; V gene: TRBV28; clone size: -; CDR3 DNA: TGTGCCAGCAGTTTCCGGGGGGTTAGGTCCTACGAGCAGTACTTC; CDR3 protein: CASSFRGVRSYEQYF
D gene: -; J gene: TRBJ2-1; V gene: TRBV7-9; clone size: -; CDR3 DNA: TGTGCCAGCAGCCCCCAGGGGGGCCCCTACAATGAGCAGTTCTTC; CDR3 protein: CASSPQGGPYNEQFF
D gene: -; J gene: TRBJ1-1; V gene: TRBV19; clone size: -; CDR3 DNA: TGTGCCAGTAGTATAACCAGGGCGACTGAAGCTTTCTTT; CDR3 protein: CASSITRATEAFF
D gene: -; J gene: TRBJ1-5; V gene: TRBV7-9; clone size: -; CDR3 DNA: TGTGCCAGCAGCCTTACGACAGGTAGCAATCAGCCCCAGCATTTT; CDR3 protein: CASSLTTGSNQPQHF
D gene: TRBD2; J gene: TRBJ2-2; V gene: TRBV5-4; clone size: once; CDR3 DNA: TGTGCCAGCAGCTTGGGACTAGCGGGGGGTACCGGGGAGCTGTTTTTT; CDR3 protein: CASSLGLAGGTGELFF